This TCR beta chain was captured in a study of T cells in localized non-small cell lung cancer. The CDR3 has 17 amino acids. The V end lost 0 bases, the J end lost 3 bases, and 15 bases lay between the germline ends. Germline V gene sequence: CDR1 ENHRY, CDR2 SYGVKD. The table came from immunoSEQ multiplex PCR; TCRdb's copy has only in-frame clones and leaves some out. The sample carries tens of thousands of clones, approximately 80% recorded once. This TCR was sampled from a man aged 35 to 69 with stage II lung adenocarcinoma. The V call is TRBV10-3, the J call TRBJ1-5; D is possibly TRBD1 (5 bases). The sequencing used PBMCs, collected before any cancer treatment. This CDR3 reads CAISESKVRGNNQPQHF. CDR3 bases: TGTGCCATCAGTGAGTCGAAGGTTAGGGGTAACAATCAGCCCCAGCATTTT.